This TCR beta chain was recorded in a study of blood T cells in healthy people across ages. On this clonotype: Its antigen is not identified.

General study points: TCR beta diversity tracked closely with naive T cell percentage. A roughly linear age-dependent decrease characterized TCR beta diversity per million T cells.

The junction had 11 bases not matched to a gene; V was cut back by 6 bases and J by 4 bases. The CDR3 covers 15 residues. The germline gives CDR1 MNHNS, CDR2 SASEGT. The use of a sample-barcoded 5' primer and a J-beta primer mix characterized a second PCR of 7 to 11 cycles. MiXCR, run by TCRdb on the 5' RACE reads, gives a single entry per CDR3 protein. Of roughly 1.6 million distinct CDR3 sequences listed, roughly 30% were seen once; the top ten hold about 11%. The chain joins TRBV6-1 to TRBJ2-5; 7 positions agree with TRBD2. This sequence originates from a woman in her 30s in good health. The specimen sequenced was blood. CDR3 sequence reads: CASRGAGRARETQYF. The CDR3, as DNA: TGTGCCAGCAGGGGAGCGGGAAGGGCCCGAGAGACCCAGTACTTC.